The clone carrying this TCR beta chain was recorded a few times. This sample was taken from a study of high-grade serous ovarian cancer treatment subgroups. Germline CDR1 reads KGHSH; CDR2 reads LQKENI. The V and J ends lost 2 bases and 8 bases respectively, with 9 bases between them. This CDR3 comprises 12 residues. Tumor tissue was taken before any definitive surgery or chemotherapy was given. The repertoire was sequenced with immunoSEQ multiplex PCR; TCRdb's copy has only in-frame clones and lacks some. The sample holds under 20,000 clones, approximately 73% seen once. This TCR derives from a human donor with high-grade serous ovarian cancer. The sequencing input was tumor tissue. V gene TRBV18 combines with J gene TRBJ1-2, with D perhaps TRBD1 (5 bases). In DNA form, the CDR3 reads TGTGCCAGCTCACCAGGGACGTGGGGCTACACCTTC. This gives the protein CASSPGTWGYTF.